One and the same sample provided the 24 T cell receptor beta chains below, sequenced in a study of blood T cell repertoires in COVID-19. Here immunoSEQ multiplex PCR was the method, and the copy in TCRdb shows in-frame clones only, minus some. The sample has about 39,000 clones, about 94% seen once. Sequenced input: peripheral blood. Receptors originate from a human donor with active COVID-19. The donor label of this sample is uncertain.

The CDR3 sequence: CASSVDSTSTDTQYF. CDR3 sequence (DNA): TGTGCCAGCAGTGTCGACAGTACAAGCACAGATACGCAGTATTTT. The chain couples TRBV2 to TRBJ2-3; maybe TRBD1 (5 bases). V was cut by 4 bases and J by 0 bases, with 11 bases left in between. Germline V lookup: CDR1 SNHLY, CDR2 FYNNEI. The CDR3 has 15 amino acids.

This chain uses TRBV6-5 with TRBJ2-5; TRBD1 matches 7 bases. Germline CDR1 reads MNHEY; CDR2 reads SVGAGI. V lost 6 bases and J lost 2; bases outside the gene matches: 0. This CDR3 is 12 amino acids long. The CDR3 nucleotides read TGTGCCAGCAGGACAGGGCAAGAGACCCAGTACTTC. Protein product: CASRTGQETQYF.

The table lists this clone with a count of one. V gene TRBV7-2 combines with J gene TRBJ1-2, with D perhaps matching TRBD1 (6 bases). The CDR3 totals 17 residues. Germline V lookup: CDR1 SGHTA, CDR2 FQGNSA. Between the trimmed V and J ends, which lost 3 bases and 2 bases, there was a span of 19 bases. CDR3 in DNA: TGTGCCAGCAGCTTTAACCCTTGGCAGGGGTGGAACTATGGCTACACCTTC. The encoded protein is CASSFNPWQGWNYGYTF.

The genes are TRBV3-1 (or the pseudogene TRBV3-2) and TRBJ1-1; 8 nucleotides line up with TRBD1. J was trimmed by 11 bases and V by 3 bases; bases with no gene match: 2. CDR1 is LGHDT, CDR2 YNNKEL, per germline (reference sequence). The CDR3 is 11 amino acids. This CDR3 is CASSQDRAAFF. DNA of the CDR3: TGTGCCAGCAGCCAGGACAGGGCCGCTTTCTTT.

The chain combines TRBV29-1 with TRBJ2-7; TRBD2 matches 16 bases. Germline assignment: CDR1 SQVTM and CDR2 ANQGSEA. Trimming removed 7 bases from V and 4 bases from J; junction bases left unmatched: 10. There are 16 residues in the CDR3. The CDR3 is CSARGTSGRASYEQYF. As DNA, the CDR3 is TGCAGCGCACGTGGGACTAGCGGGAGGGCGAGTTACGAGCAGTACTTC.

The chain carries TRBV5-6 and TRBJ2-5; tentative D call: TRBD2 (5 bases). Trimming took off 7 bases at V and 1 base at J, with 17 bases between the two ends. Germline V lookup: CDR1 SGHDT, CDR2 YYEEEE. CDR3 size: 15 residues. CDR3 nucleotide sequence: TGTGCCAGCTCCGGGATAAGCGGCCGCCAAGAGACCCAGTACTTC. Amino acid sequence: CASSGISGRQETQYF.

The gene calls are TRBV12-3 or TRBV12-4 and TRBJ2-7; possibly TRBD2 for D (6 bases). Trimming pared 6 bases from V and 6 bases from J, leaving 15 bases between. This CDR3 has 13 residues. This CDR3 reads CASRRDFMGEQYF. The CDR3 DNA reads as TGTGCCAGCAGGCGGGACTTCATGGGCGAGCAGTACTTC.

The chain employs TRBV12-5 and TRBJ1-4; tentatively, D is TRBD1 (6 bases). Germline-derived CDR1 and CDR2 are LGHNT and FRNRAP. Trimming cost V 6 bases and J 0 bases, with 11 bases left between them. This CDR3 is 15 amino acids long. The CDR3 DNA reads TGTGCTAGTGGGATACACAGGGCAACTAATGAAAAACTGTTTTTT. This encodes CASGIHRATNEKLFF.

The CDR3 spells CASSFPQDRIRGLTDTQYF. CDR3 bases: TGTGCCAGCAGTTTTCCCCAGGACAGGATAAGGGGGTTAACAGATACGCAGTATTTT. The chain has TRBV11-3 and TRBJ2-3; 7 bases map to TRBD1. V trimming: 6 bases; J trimming: 3 bases; junction bases outside the gene matches: 21. Looked up from germline, CDR1 is SGHNT and CDR2 is YENEEA. This CDR3 spans 19 amino acids.

The rearrangement links TRBV3-1 (or the pseudogene TRBV3-2) to TRBJ2-4; D possibly corresponds to TRBD1 (6 bases). Germline V gene lookup returns CDR1 LGHDT and CDR2 YNNKEL (reference sequence). There are 12 residues in the CDR3. Deletions cut 1 base from V and 14 bases from J, with 12 bases between. The CDR3 DNA is TGTGCCAGCAGCCAAGGGAAGGGGGTTGAGTACTTC. As protein: CASSQGKGVEYF.

V and J are TRBV24-1 and TRBJ2-3; tentative D call: TRBD1 (6 bases). Germline V gives CDR1 KGHDR, CDR2 SFDVKD. Trimming shortened V by 9 bases and J by 4 bases, and 16 bases separated the two germline ends. The CDR3 sequence is 14 residues long. The CDR3 region is CATAFSQGADTQYF. The CDR3 nucleotides are TGTGCCACCGCATTCTCACAGGGCGCAGATACGCAGTATTTT.

The sample holds one count of this clone. The CDR3 loop is CASSQDPQGGNTQYF. CDR3 coding DNA: TGCGCCAGCAGCCAAGACCCTCAGGGAGGGAATACGCAGTATTTT. The rearrangement joins TRBV4-3 to TRBJ2-3; TRBD2 agrees at 7 bases. The CDR3 spans 15 residues. The germline V gene encodes CDR1 LGHNA and CDR2 YSLEER. V shed 0 bases and J 7 bases; nucleotides not matched to a gene: 7.

This chain joins TRBV7-6 and TRBJ2-1, with D possibly matching TRBD2 (6 bases). The CDR3 runs 17 residues. The germline V gene has CDR1 SGHVS and CDR2 FNYEAQ. V shed 5 bases and J shed 8 bases, with 25 bases lying between them. The DNA for the CDR3 is TGTGCCAGCAGCCCCGGGGGACTTGGCAGGGTTGGCGATGAGCAGTTCTTC. Protein: CASSPGGLGRVGDEQFF.

The chain couples TRBV7-8 to TRBJ2-1; tentatively, D is TRBD2 (6 bases). V lost 5 bases and J lost 0, with 11 bases in between. The CDR3 consists of 15 residues. Germline loops: CDR1 SGHVS, CDR2 FQNEAQ. In DNA, the CDR3 is TGTGCCAGCAGCCTCGCGGGGTACTCCTACAATGAGCAGTTCTTC. Translated, it gives CASSLAGYSYNEQFF. The whole variable domain, remainder taken from reference TRBV7-8 and TRBJ2-1, is GAGVSQSPRYKVAKRGQDVALRCDPISGHVSLFWYQQALGQGPEFLTYFQNEAQLDKSGLPSDRFFAERPEGSVSTLKIQRTQQEDSAVYLCASSLAGYSYNEQFFGPGTRLTVL.

V and J are TRBV3-1 (or the pseudogene TRBV3-2) and TRBJ2-7, with 9 bases matching TRBD1. Trimming at V came to 3 bases and at J to 3 bases, leaving 3 bases not matched to a gene. The CDR3 totals 14 residues. Germline V gene data show CDR1 as LGHDT and CDR2 as YNNKEL (reference sequence). CDR3: CASSQGTGIYEQYF. The CDR3 nucleotides are TGTGCCAGCAGCCAGGGGACAGGGATCTACGAGCAGTACTTC.

This clone was detected only once. The V and J genes are TRBV27 and TRBJ2-7; 11 bases line up with TRBD1. V gave up 6 bases and J gave up 1 base; unmatched junction bases: 8. In germline, CDR1 is MNHEY, CDR2 SMNVEV (reference sequence). The CDR3 is 16 residues long. DNA of the CDR3: TGTGCCAGCAGCATAACCGGGACAGGGGGTTCCTACGAGCAGTACTTC. Amino acid sequence: CASSITGTGGSYEQYF.

CDR3 protein: CASKTGQGNTDTQYF. The DNA for the CDR3 is TGTGCCAGCAAAACTGGACAGGGGAACACAGATACGCAGTATTTT. V gene TRBV25-1 combines with J gene TRBJ2-3; 9 bases fit TRBD1. Trimming cost V 7 bases and J 2 bases; bases outside gene matches: 7. The CDR3 has 15 amino acids. Germline assignment: CDR1 MGHDK and CDR2 SYGVNS.

This sequence joins TRBV10-3 and TRBJ2-1; TRBD1 aligns across 12 bases. The trim removed 2 bases at V and 8 bases at J, leaving 4 bases unmatched. The CDR3 loop spans 15 amino acids. In germline, CDR1 is ENHRY, CDR2 SYGVKD. The CDR3 spells CAISEGGQGAYEQFF. DNA for the CDR3: TGTGCCATCAGTGAGGGGGGACAGGGGGCCTATGAGCAGTTCTTC.

J is TRBJ2-7 and V is TRBV28; tentative D call: TRBD2 (5 bases). Trimming left V 6 bases short and J 6 bases short, with 15 bases between. This CDR3 region has 13 residues. Germline assignment: CDR1 MDHEN and CDR2 SYDVKM. The CDR3 is CASRRASLAEQYF. In DNA form, the CDR3 reads TGTGCCAGCAGGAGGGCAAGTCTCGCCGAGCAGTACTTC.

The chain recombines TRBV19 with TRBJ1-2; a weak D match, TRBD1 (6 bases). Trimming stripped 1 base from V and 5 bases from J, with 17 bases between. From germline, CDR1 is LNHDA and CDR2 SQIVND (reference sequence). The CDR3 has 16 residues. CDR3 in amino acids: CASSIGVSGDMYGYTF. Written as DNA, the CDR3 is TGTGCCAGTAGTATAGGCGTGTCAGGGGATATGTATGGCTACACCTTC.

This clone was detected once. The chain recombines TRBV24-1 with TRBJ1-1; a weak D match, TRBD1 (5 bases). The germline V and J ends were trimmed by 9 bases and 4 bases, with 14 bases remaining between them. The germline gives CDR1 KGHDR, CDR2 SFDVKD. The CDR3 has 13 amino acids. The CDR3 region has the DNA TGTGCCACCGAGGGGCCAGCGGGCACTGAAGCTTTCTTT. This gives the protein CATEGPAGTEAFF.

The V gene is TRBV19, the J gene TRBJ2-7; D call uncertain. Germline CDR1 is LNHDA and CDR2 is SQIVND (reference sequence). The CDR3 spans 14 residues. Trimming shortened V by 1 base and J by 3 bases, and 10 bases separated the two germline ends. The CDR3 region has the DNA TGTGCCAGTAGTATAGCTACCCGAAACTACGAGCAGTACTTC. Its protein product is CASSIATRNYEQYF.

This clone was seen only once. The CDR3 DNA reads TGTGCCAGCAGCTCCCTTTCCGAGACCCAGTACTTC. This codes for CASSSLSETQYF. The V and J genes are TRBV6-2 or TRBV6-3 and TRBJ2-5; D unclear. The CDR3 is made up of 12 amino acids. Trimming cost V 6 bases and J 5 bases, with 10 bases left between them. Germline CDR1 is MNHEY and CDR2 is SVGEGT.

The gene calls are TRBV11-3 and TRBJ2-7, with TRBD2 matching over 7 bases. Germline trimming cut 5 bases from V and 6 bases from J; bases unmatched to any gene: 10. CDR3 length: 14 amino acids. Germline assignment: CDR1 SGHNT and CDR2 YENEEA. CDR3 residues: CASSPIAGVSEQYF. In DNA, the CDR3 is TGTGCCAGCAGCCCGATAGCGGGCGTCTCCGAGCAGTACTTC.